This T cell receptor beta chain was obtained from a study of T cell repertoires in cytomegalovirus infection. Whole-study findings and limits: HLA-C-restricted CMV-specific TCR beta clonotypes prevailed in the ex vivo response. Carriage of CMV together with the relevant HLA was identifiable through cumulative public TCR beta family frequency.

Trimming at V came to 6 bases and at J to 7 bases, leaving 11 bases not matched to a gene. The CDR3 contains 16 residues. Germline V gene sequence: CDR1 WSHSY, CDR2 SAAADI. Concerning this clonotype itself: Its target is not known.

TCRdb reprocessed the reads via MiXCR and lists one record per CDR3 protein. This table has around 300,000 distinct CDR3 sequences, roughly a fifth appearing once. The V gene is TRBV10-2, the J gene TRBJ2-1, with TRBD2 matching 11 bases. This receptor was identified in a human donor in good health (CMV status not recorded). Some clones in this sample may be carry-over from other donors' samples. Sequencing used cultured PBMCs, obtained from culture after CMV antigen stimulation. The CDR3 loop reads CASRDYNSGRGNEQFF. As DNA, the CDR3 is TGCGCCAGCAGGGATTATAATAGCGGGAGGGGGAATGAGCAGTTCTTC.